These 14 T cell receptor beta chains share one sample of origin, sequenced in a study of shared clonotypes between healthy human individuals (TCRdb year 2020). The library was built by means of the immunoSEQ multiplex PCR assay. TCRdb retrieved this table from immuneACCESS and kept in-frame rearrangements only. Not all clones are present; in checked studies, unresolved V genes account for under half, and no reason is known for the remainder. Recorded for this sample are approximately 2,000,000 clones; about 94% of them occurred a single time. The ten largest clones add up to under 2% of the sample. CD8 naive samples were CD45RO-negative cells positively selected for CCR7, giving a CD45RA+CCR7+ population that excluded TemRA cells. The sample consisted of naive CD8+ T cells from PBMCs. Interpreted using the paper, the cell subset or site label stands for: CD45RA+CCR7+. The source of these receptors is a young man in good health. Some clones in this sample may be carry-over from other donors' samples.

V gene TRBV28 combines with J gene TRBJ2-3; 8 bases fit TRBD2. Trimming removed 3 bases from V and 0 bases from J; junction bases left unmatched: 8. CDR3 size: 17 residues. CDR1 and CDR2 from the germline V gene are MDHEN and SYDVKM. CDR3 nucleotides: TGTGCCAGCAGTTTCGTAAGCGGGGGAACTAGCACAGATACGCAGTATTTT. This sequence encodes CASSFVSGGTSTDTQYF.

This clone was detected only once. CDR3 residues: CASSQRLAGVYEQYF. CDR3 DNA sequence: TGTGCCAGCAGCCAAAGACTAGCGGGAGTCTACGAGCAGTACTTC. This chain uses TRBV7-8 with TRBJ2-7, with 12 bases aligning to TRBD2. CDR3 size: 15 residues. The junction had 5 bases not matched to a gene; V was cut back by 5 bases and J by 3 bases. Germline V CDR1 and CDR2: SGHVS, FQNEAQ.

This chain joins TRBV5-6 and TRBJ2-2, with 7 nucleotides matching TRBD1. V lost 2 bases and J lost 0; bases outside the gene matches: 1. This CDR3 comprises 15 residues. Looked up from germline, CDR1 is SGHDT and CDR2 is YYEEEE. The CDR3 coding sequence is TGTGCCAGCAGCTTCGGGACAGCGAACACCGGGGAGCTGTTTTTT. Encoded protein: CASSFGTANTGELFF.

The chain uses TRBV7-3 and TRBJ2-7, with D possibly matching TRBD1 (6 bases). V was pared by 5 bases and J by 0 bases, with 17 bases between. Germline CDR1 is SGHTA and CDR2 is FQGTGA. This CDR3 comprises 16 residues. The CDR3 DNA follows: TGTGCCAGCAGCCCCTCCCCCGGACAGAGCTCCTACGAGCAGTACTTC. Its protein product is CASSPSPGQSSYEQYF.

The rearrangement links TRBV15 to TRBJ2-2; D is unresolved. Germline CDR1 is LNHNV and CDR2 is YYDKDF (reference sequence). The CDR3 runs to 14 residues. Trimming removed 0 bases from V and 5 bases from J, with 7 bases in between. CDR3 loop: CATSRDRATGELFF. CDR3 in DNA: TGTGCCACCAGCAGAGATCGGGCTACCGGGGAGCTGTTTTTT.

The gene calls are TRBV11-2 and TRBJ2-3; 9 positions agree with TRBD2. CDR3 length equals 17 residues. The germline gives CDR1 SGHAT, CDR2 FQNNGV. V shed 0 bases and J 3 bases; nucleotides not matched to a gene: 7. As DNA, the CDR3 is TGTGCCAGCAGCTTAGATCGGCGGGAGGGGCGAACAGATACGCAGTATTTT. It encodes CASSLDRREGRTDTQYF.

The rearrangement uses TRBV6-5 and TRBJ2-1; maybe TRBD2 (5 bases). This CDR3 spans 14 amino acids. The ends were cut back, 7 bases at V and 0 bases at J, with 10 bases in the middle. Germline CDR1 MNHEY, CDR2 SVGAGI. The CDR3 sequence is CASNRGSSYNEQFF. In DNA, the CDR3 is TGTGCCAGCAACCGAGGGAGCTCCTACAATGAGCAGTTCTTC.

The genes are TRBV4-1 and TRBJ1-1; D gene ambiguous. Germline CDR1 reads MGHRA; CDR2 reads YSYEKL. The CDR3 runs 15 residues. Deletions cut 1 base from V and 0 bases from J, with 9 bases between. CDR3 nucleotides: TGCGCCAGCAGCCAAGGTTTAGACATGAACACTGAAGCTTTCTTT. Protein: CASSQGLDMNTEAFF.

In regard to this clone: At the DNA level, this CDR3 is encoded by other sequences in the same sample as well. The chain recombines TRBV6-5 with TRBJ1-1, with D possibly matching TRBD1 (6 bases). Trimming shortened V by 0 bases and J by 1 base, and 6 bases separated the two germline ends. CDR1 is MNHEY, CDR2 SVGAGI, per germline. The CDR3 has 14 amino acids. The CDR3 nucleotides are TGTGCCAGCAGTTACTCGGGGGCGAACACTGAAGCTTTCTTT. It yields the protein CASSYSGANTEAFF.

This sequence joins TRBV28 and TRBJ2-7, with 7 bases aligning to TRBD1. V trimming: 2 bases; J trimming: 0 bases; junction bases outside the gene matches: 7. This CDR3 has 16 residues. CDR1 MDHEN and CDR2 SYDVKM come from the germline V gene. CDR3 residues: CASSLTGAGGSYEQYF. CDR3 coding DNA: TGTGCCAGCAGTTTAACAGGGGCAGGGGGCTCCTACGAGCAGTACTTC.

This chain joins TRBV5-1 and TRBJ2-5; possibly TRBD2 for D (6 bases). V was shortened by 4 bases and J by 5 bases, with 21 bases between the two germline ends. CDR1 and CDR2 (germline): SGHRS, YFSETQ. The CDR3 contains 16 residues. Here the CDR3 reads CASSPGEVGGVETQYF. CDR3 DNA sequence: TGCGCCAGCAGCCCGGGTGAGGTGGGGGGAGTGGAGACCCAGTACTTC.

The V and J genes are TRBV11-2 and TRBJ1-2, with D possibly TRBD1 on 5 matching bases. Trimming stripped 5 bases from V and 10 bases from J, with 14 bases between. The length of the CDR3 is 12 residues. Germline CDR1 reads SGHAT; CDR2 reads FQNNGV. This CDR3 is CASSPATAPYTF. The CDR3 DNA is TGTGCCAGCAGCCCGGCGACAGCCCCCTACACCTTC.

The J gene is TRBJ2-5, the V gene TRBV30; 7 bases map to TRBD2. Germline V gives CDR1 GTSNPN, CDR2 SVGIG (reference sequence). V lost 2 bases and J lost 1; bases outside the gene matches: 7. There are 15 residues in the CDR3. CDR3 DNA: TGTGCCTGGAGTACGCGAGCGGGACTCCAAGAGACCCAGTACTTC. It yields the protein CAWSTRAGLQETQYF.

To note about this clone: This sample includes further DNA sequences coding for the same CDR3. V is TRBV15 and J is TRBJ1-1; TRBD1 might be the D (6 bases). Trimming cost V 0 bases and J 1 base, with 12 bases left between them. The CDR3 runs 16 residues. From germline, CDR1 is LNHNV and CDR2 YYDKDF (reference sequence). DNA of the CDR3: TGTGCCACCAGCAGAGATCGAGGCAGGGGGAACACTGAAGCTTTCTTT. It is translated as CATSRDRGRGNTEAFF.